This T cell receptor beta chain was sequenced for a study of blood T cell repertoires in COVID-19. Looking at the study overall: Researchers got acute and convalescent COVID-19 samples from the United States, Italy and Spain. The cDNA or gDNA used as material had been derived from T cells, B-cell-depleted T cells, or PBMCs.

V was clipped by 2 bases and J by 4 bases; unmatched bases: 3. The CDR3 is 14 amino acids. Germline V gene sequence: CDR1 MDHEN, CDR2 SYDVKM. How the authors handled the data: Amplification from reference gene primers served as the basis for estimated nucleated cell counts. Profiling relied on immunoSEQ multiplex PCR, and the TCRdb table lists in-frame clones only, not all of them. V, J and clone size were drawn from that table, and D and trimming were deduced from the DNA. The sample includes around 150,000 clones, 65% to 90% of them seen just once. This clone appeared a few times. The TCR was taken from a man aged 55 to 70 with acute or convalescent COVID-19. The sample consisted of peripheral blood. This chain connects TRBV28 to TRBJ1-2, with 8 bases lining up with TRBD1. The CDR3 spells CASSLPDRAYGYTF. In nucleotides, the CDR3 is TGTGCCAGCAGTTTACCGGACAGGGCCTATGGCTACACCTTC.